This T cell receptor beta chain was sequenced for a study of cytomegalovirus exposure and HLA in healthy donors. In the study overall: Genetic ancestry analysis placed about 84% of the 400 or so donors that were genotyped in the Caucasian-associated cluster.

Germline V gene sequence: CDR1 LNHDA, CDR2 SQIVND (reference sequence). V lost 2 bases, J lost 7 bases, and 6 bases lay in between. The CDR3 spans 12 residues. It was with 60 Vbeta and 13 Jbeta primers that the PCR ran. Repertoires were generated with immunoSEQ multiplex PCR, while TCRdb's copy carries only in-frame clones and drops some. Its clone listing holds some 200,000 clones. On this clone itself: Its antigen is still unknown.

Whole-study findings and limits: The study put 160 or so TCR beta chains on its list as cytomegalovirus-associated. Among CMV-associated TCR beta chains, most appeared HLA-restricted in a later analysis.

Sequenced sample: PBMCs. The receptor's source is a girl between 2 and 10 years old in good health and CMV-seropositive. The chain employs TRBV19 and TRBJ2-1; a weak D match, TRBD1 (5 bases). CDR3 residues: CASSIKGNEQFF. CDR3 nucleotide sequence: TGTGCCAGTAGTATAAAGGGGAATGAGCAGTTCTTC.